This T cell receptor beta chain was recovered during a study of early T cells in non-severe SARS-CoV-2 infection. Study-wide background: Chains from this unsorted whole-blood bulk RNA could not be paired.

Individual cDNA molecules were tagged with unique molecular identifiers. MiXCR, run by TCRdb on the 5' RACE reads, gives a single entry per CDR3 protein. The sample has approximately 76,000 distinct CDR3 sequences, about 12% seen once. V was pared by 1 base and J by 6 bases, with 8 bases of the junction left unmatched. This CDR3 comprises 17 residues. The V gene's germline CDR1 is SGHNT and CDR2 YYREEE (reference sequence). The receptor's source is an adult who was a healthcare worker with PCR-confirmed SARS-CoV-2 infection or an uninfected control (not recorded which). The sample consisted of whole blood. The V call is TRBV5-4, the J call TRBJ2-7; TRBD2 agrees at 15 bases. CDR3 amino acids: CASSLRWGLAGGVEQYF. The CDR3 nucleotides read TGTGCCAGCAGCTTGAGGTGGGGACTAGCGGGAGGCGTCGAGCAGTACTTC.